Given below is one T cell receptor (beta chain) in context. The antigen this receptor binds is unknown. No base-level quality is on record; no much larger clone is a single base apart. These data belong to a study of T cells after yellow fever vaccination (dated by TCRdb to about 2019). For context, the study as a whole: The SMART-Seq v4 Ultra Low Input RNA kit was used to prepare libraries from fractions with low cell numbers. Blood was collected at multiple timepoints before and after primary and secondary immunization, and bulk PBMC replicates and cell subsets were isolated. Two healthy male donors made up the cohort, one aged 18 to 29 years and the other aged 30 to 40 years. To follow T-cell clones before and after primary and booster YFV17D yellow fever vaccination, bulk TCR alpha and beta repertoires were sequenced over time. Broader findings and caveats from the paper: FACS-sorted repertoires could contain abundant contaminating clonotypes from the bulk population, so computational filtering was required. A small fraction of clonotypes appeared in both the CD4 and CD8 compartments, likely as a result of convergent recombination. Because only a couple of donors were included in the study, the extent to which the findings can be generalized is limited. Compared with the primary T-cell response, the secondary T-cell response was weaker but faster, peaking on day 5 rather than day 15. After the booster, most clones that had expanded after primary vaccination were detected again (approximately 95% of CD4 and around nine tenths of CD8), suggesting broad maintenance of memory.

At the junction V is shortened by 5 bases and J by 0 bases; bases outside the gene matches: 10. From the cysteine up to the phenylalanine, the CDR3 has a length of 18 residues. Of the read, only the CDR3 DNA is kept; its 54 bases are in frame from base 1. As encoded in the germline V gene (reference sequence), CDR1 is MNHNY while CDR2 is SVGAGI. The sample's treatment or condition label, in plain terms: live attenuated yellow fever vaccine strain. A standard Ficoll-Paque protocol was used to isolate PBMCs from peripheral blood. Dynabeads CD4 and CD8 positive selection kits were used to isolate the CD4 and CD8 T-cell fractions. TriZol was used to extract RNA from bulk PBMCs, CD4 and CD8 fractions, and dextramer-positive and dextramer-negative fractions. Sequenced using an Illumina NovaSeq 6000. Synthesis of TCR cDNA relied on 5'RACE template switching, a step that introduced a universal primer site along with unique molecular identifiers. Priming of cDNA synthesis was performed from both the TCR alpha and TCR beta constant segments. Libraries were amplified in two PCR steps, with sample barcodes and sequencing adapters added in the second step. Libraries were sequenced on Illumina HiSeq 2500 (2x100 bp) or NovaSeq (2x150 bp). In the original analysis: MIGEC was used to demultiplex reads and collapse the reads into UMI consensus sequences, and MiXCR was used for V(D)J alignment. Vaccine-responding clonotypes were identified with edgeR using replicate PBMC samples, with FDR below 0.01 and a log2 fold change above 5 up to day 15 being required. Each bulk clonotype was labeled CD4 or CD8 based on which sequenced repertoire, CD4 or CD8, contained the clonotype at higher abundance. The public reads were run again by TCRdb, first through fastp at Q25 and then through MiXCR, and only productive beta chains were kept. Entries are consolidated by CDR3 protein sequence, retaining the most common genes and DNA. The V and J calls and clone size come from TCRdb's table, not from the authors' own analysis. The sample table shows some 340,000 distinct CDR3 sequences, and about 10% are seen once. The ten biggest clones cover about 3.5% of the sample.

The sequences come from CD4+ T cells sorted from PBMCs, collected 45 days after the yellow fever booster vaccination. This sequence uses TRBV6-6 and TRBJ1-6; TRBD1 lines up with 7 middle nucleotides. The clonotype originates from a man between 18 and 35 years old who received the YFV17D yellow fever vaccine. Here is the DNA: TGTGCCAGCAGTCCGAACAGACAGGGCCTCTCCTATAATTCACCCCTCCACTTT. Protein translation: CASSPNRQGLSYNSPLHF.